This T cell receptor (beta chain) was profiled in a study of cytomegalovirus exposure and HLA in healthy donors. Generated by immunoSEQ multiplex PCR, the TCRdb table keeps only in-frame clones and is missing some. The sample has over 200,000 clones, 85% to 90% seen once. Germline CDR1 reads SEHNR; CDR2 reads FQNEAQ (reference sequence). The V gene end was trimmed by 1 base and the J gene end by 6 bases; junction bases not matched to a gene: 4. The CDR3 runs to 15 residues. This TCR came from a woman aged 18-29 years in good health and CMV-seronegative. Sequenced: PBMCs. The chain uses TRBV7-9 and TRBJ2-2, with 8 positions matching TRBD2. The CDR3 nucleotides are TGTGCCAGCAGCTTAGGCGGGGGGCTCGCCGGGGAGCTGTTTTTT. Its protein product is CASSLGGGLAGELFF.